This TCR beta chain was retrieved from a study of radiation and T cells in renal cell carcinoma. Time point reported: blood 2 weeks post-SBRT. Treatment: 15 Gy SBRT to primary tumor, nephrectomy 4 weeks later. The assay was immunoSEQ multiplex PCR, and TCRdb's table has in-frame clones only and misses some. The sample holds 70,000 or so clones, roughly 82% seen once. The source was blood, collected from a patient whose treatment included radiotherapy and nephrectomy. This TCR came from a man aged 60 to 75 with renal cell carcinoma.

CDR3 protein: CASSADGEWGTEAFF. The CDR3 bases are TGTGCCAGCAGCGCGGACGGGGAATGGGGCACTGAAGCTTTCTTT. J is TRBJ1-1 and V is TRBV13; D gene ambiguous. Germline V gene lookup returns CDR1 PRHDT and CDR2 FYEKMQ (reference sequence). The CDR3 sequence is 15 residues long. V lost 5 bases and J lost 4, with 17 bases in between. Full variable domain (outside the CDR3, taken from reference TRBV13 and TRBJ1-1): AAGVIQSPRHLIKEKRETATLKCYPIPRHDTVYWYQQGPGQDPQFLISFYEKMQSDKGSIPDRFSAQQFSDYHSELNMSSLELGDSALYFCASSADGEWGTEAFFGQGTRLTVV.